This T cell receptor (beta chain) was recorded in a study of shared clonotypes between healthy human individuals. The study's findings and limits: Donors were few, which limited the genetic and exposure-history diversity represented.

Unsorted PBMC DNA was sequenced on ten immunoSEQ deep assay plates. Sequenced by immunoSEQ multiplex PCR; TCRdb stores in-frame clones only, minus some. The sample shows 500,000 to 650,000 clones, just over 75% of them seen only once. The CDR3 contains 17 residues. CDR1 is KGHSH and CDR2 is LQKENI in the germline V gene. In the case of this clone: The antigen remains unidentified. Sequence at one end of the junction differs from germline and may be a read error.

The sequence derives from a woman aged 40 to 55 in good health. Some clones in this sample may be carry-over from other donors' samples. The rearrangement joins TRBV18 to TRBJ2-1; 14 bases are a match to TRBD2. Sequenced material: PBMCs. CDR3 residues: CASSPRLAGGTGNEQFF. Here the CDR3 DNA reads TGTGCCAGCTCCCCACGACTAGCGGGAGGGACAGGGAATGAGCAGTTCTTC.